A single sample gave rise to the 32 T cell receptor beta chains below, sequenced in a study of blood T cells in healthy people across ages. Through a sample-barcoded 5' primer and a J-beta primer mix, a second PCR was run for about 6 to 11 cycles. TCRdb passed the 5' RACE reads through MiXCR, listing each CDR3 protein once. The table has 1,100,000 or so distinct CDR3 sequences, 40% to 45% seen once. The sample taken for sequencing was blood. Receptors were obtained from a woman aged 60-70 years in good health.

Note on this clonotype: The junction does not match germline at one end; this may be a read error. CDR3 sequence reads: CTIGGGSDEQYF. In DNA, the CDR3 is TGTACCATCGGGGGGGGGAGCGACGAGCAGTACTTC. The chain is built from TRBV10-3 and TRBJ2-7, with 8 bases identical to TRBD2. Germline V gene data show CDR1 as ENHRY and CDR2 as SYGVKD. This CDR3 has 12 residues.

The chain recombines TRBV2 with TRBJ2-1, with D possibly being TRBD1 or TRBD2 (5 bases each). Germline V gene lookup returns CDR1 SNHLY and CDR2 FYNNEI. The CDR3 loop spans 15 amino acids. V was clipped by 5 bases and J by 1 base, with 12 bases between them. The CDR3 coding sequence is TGTGCCAGCAGTTCCGGGACGGTATCCTACAATGAGCAGTTCTTC. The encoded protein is CASSSGTVSYNEQFF. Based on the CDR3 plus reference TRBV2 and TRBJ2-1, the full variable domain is EPEVTQTPSHQVTQMGQEVILRCVPISNHLYFYWYRQILGQKVEFLVSFYNNEISEKSEIFDDQFSVERPDGSNFTLKIRSTKLEDSAMYFCASSSGTVSYNEQFFGPGTRLTVL.

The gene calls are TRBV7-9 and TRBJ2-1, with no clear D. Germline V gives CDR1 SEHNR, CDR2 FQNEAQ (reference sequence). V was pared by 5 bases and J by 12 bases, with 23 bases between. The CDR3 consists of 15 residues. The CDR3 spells CASSLGRASNSRQFF. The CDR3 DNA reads TGTGCCAGCAGCCTGGGAAGAGCGAGTAATTCTCGGCAGTTCTTC.

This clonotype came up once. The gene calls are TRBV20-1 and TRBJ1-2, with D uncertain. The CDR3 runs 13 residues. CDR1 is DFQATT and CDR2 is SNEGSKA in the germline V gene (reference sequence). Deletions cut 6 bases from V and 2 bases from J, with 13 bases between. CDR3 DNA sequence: TGCAGTGCCCCGCGGGCAGGCAACTATGGCTACACCTTC. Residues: CSAPRAGNYGYTF.

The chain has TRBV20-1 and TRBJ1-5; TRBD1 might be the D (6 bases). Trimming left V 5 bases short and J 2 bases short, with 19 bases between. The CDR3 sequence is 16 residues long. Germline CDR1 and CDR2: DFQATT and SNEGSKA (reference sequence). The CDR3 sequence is CSAEIGAGAGNQPQHF. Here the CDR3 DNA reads TGCAGTGCTGAGATCGGCGCAGGGGCCGGCAATCAGCCCCAGCATTTT.

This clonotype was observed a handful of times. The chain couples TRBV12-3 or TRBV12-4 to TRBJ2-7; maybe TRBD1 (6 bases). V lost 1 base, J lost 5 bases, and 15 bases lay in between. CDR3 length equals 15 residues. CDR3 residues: CASSLVRGRGNEQYF. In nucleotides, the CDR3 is TGTGCCAGCAGTTTAGTCAGGGGCCGAGGGAACGAGCAGTACTTC.

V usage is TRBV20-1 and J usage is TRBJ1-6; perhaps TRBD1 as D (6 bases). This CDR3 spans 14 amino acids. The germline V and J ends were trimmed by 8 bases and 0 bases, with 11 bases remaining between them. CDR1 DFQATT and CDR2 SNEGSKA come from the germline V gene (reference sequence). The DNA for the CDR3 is TGCAGTCCAAGGGGGGGCTCCTATAATTCACCCCTCCACTTT. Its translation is CSPRGGSYNSPLHF.

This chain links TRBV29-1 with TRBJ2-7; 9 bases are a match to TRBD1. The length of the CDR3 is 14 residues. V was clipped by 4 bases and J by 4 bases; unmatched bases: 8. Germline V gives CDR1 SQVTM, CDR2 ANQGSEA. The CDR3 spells CSVGGTGFRYEQYF. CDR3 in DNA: TGCAGCGTTGGAGGGACAGGGTTTCGGTACGAGCAGTACTTC.

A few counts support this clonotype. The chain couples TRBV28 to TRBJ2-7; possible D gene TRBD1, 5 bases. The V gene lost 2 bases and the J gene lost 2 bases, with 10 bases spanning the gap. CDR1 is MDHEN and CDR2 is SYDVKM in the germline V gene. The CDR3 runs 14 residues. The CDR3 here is CASSLRPRAYEQYF. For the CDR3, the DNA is TGTGCCAGCAGTTTAAGGCCCAGGGCCTACGAGCAGTACTTC.

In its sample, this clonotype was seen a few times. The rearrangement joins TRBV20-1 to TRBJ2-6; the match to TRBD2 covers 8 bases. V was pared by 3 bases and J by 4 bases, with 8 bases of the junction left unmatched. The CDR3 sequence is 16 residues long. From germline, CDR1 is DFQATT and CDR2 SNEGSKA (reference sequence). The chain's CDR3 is CSASLGLARGANVLTF. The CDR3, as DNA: TGCAGTGCTAGTCTAGGACTAGCTCGAGGGGCCAACGTCCTGACTTTC.

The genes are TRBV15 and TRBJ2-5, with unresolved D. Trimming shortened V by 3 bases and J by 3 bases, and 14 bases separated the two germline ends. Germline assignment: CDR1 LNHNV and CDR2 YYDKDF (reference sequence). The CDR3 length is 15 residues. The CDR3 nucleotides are TGTGCCACCAGCAGTTTGGGCGGAACGAAAGAGACCCAGTACTTC. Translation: CATSSLGGTKETQYF.

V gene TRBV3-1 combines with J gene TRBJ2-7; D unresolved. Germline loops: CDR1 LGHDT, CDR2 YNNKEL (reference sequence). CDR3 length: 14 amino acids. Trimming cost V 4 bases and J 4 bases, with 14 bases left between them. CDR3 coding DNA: TGTGCCAGCAGCCGAGGAGAGAAGGCATACGAGCAGTACTTC. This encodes CASSRGEKAYEQYF.

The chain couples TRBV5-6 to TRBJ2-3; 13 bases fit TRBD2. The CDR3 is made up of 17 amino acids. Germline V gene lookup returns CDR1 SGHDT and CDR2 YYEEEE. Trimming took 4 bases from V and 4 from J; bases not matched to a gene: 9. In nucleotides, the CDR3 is TGTGCCAGCAGCCCGGGGACTAGCGGGATACCCTCAGATACGCAGTATTTT. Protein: CASSPGTSGIPSDTQYF.

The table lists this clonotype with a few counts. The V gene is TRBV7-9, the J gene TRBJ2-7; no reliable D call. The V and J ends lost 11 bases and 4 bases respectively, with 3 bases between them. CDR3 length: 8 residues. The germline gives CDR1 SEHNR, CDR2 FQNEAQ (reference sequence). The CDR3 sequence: CAGYEQYF. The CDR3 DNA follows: TGTGCCGGTTACGAGCAGTACTTC.

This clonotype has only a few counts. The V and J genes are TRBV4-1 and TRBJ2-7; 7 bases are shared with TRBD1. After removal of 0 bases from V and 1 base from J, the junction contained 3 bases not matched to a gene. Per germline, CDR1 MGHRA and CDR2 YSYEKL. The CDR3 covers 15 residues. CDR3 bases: TGCGCCAGCAGCCAAGAAGACAGGGCTTCCTACGAGCAGTACTTC. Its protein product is CASSQEDRASYEQYF.

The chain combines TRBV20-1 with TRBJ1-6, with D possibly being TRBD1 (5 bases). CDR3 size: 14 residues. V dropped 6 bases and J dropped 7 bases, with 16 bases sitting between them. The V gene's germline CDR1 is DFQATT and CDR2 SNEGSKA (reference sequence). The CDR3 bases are TGCAGTGCCGCGGGAGGGGCTGAAAATTCACCCCTCCACTTT. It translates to CSAAGGAENSPLHF.

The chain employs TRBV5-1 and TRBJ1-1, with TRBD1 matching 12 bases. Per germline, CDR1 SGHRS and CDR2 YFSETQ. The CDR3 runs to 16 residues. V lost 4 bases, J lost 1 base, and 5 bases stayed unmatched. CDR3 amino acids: CASSRGQGAANTEAFF. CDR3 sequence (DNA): TGCGCCAGCAGCCGGGGACAGGGGGCGGCGAACACTGAAGCTTTCTTT. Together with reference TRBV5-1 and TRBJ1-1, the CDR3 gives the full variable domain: KAGVTQTPRYLIKTRGQQVTLSCSPISGHRSVSWYQQTPGQGLQFLFEYFSETQRNKGNFPGRFSGRQFSNSRSEMNVSTLELGDSALYLCASSRGQGAANTEAFFGQGTRLTVV.

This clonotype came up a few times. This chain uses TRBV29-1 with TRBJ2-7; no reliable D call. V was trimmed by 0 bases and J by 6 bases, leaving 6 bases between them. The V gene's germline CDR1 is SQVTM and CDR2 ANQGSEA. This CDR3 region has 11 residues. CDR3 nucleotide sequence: TGCAGCGTTGAAGAGGGGATCGAGCAGTACTTC. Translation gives CSVEEGIEQYF.

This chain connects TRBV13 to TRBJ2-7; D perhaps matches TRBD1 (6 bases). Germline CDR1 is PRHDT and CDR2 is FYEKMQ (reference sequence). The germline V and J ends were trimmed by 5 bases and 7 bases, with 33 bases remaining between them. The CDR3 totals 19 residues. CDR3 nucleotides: TGTGCCAGCAGCCCAAAACAGGGCTTAAGATCACTCTCCTACAATGAGCAGTACTTC. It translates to CASSPKQGLRSLSYNEQYF.

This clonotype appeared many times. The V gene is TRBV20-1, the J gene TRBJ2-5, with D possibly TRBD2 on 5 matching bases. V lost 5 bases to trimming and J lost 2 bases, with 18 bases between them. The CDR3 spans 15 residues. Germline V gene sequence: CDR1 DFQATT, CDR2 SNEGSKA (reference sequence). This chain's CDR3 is CSALSPGRGQETQYF. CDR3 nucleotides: TGCAGTGCTCTAAGTCCCGGACGGGGACAAGAGACCCAGTACTTC.

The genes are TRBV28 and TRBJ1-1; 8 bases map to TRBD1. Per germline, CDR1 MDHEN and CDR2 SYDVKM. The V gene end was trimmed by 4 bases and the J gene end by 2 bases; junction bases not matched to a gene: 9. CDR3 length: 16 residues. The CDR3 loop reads CASSSGGAGPNTEAFF. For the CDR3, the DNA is TGTGCCAGCAGTTCAGGGGGCGCTGGCCCCAACACTGAAGCTTTCTTT.

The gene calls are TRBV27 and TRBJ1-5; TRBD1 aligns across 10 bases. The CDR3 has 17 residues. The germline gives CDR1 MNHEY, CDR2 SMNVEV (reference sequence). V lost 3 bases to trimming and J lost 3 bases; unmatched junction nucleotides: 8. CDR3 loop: CASSFLTGTGDNQPQHF. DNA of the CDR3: TGTGCCAGCAGTTTTCTTACCGGGACAGGGGACAATCAGCCCCAGCATTTT.

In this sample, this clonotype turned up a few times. CDR3: CASSPPTGTHYEQYF. The CDR3 DNA reads as TGTGCCAGCTCACCTCCCACCGGGACACACTACGAGCAGTACTTC. The gene calls are TRBV18 and TRBJ2-7; weak D call: TRBD1 (6 bases). Trimming cost V 3 bases and J 3 bases, with 15 bases left between them. CDR1 and CDR2 (germline): KGHSH, LQKENI. CDR3 length: 15 amino acids.

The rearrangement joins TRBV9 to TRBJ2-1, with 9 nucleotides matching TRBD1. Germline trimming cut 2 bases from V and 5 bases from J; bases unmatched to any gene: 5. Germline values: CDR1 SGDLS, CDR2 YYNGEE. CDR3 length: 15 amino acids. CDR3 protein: CASSVTGTGNNEQFF. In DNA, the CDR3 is TGTGCCAGCAGCGTCACCGGGACAGGGAACAATGAGCAGTTCTTC.

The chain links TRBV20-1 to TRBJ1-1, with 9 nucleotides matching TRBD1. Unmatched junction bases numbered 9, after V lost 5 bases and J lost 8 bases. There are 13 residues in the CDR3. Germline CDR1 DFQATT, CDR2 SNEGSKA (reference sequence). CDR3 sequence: CSAFDRGKREAFF. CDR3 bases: TGCAGTGCTTTTGACAGGGGGAAGCGGGAAGCTTTCTTT.

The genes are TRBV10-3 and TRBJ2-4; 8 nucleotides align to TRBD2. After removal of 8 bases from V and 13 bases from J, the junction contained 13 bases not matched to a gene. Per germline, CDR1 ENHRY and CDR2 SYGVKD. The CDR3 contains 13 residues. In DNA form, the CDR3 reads TGTGCCATCGAGGCCAGCGGGAGTGATGAGCAGTACTTC. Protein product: CAIEASGSDEQYF.

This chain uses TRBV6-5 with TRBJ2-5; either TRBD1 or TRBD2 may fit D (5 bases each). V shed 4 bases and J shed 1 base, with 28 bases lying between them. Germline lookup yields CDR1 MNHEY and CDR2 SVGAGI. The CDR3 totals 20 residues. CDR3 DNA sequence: TGTGCCAGCAGTTCCATCAAGGGGACCGCGGACTCCAGCCTCCAAGAGACCCAGTACTTC. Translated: CASSSIKGTADSSLQETQYF.

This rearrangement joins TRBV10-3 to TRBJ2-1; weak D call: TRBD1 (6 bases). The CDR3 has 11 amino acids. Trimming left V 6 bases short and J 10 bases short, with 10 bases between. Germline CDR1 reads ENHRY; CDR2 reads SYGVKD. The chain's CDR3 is CAIREQGEQFF. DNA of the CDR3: TGTGCCATCAGGGAACAGGGAGAGCAGTTCTTC.

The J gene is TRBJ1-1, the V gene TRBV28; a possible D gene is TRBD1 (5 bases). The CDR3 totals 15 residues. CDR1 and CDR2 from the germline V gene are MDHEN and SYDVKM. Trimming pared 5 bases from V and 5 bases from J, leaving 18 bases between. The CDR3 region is CASSPTGAARTEAFF. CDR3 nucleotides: TGTGCCAGCAGTCCTACAGGCGCGGCTAGGACTGAAGCTTTCTTT.

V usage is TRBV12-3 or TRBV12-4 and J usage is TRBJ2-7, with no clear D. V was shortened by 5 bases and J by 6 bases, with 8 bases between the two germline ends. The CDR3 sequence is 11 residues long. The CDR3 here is CASSLSCEQYF. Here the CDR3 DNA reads TGTGCCAGCAGTCTAAGCTGCGAGCAGTACTTC.

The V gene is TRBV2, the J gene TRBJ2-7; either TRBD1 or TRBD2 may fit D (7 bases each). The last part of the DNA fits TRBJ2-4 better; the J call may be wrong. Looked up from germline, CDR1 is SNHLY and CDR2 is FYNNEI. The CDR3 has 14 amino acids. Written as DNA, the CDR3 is TGTGCCACCCAGGGGGGGACAACCCCGAACATTCAGTACTTC. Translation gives CATQGGTTPNIQYF.

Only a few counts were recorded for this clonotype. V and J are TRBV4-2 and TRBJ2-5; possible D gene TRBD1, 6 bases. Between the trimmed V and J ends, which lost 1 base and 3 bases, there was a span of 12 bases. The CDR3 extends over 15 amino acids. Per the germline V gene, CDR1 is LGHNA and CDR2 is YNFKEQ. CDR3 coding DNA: TGTGCCAGCAGCCAAGGGGGGACAAGAGAAGAGACCCAGTACTTC. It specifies CASSQGGTREETQYF.